The 18 T cell receptor beta chains below were found in one sample sequenced in a study of regulatory T cells in long-lasting Graves disease. Libraries of TCR beta came from iRepertoire HTBI primers plus Arm-PCR of CDR3 regions. TCRdb passed the multiplex PCR reads through MiXCR, listing each CDR3 protein once. The sample lists roughly 500,000 distinct CDR3 sequences, around a fifth occurring once. Time point meaning: persistent/refractory GD, antithyroid drugs over 5 years with positive TRAb. PBMCs were the source of the RNA used for TCR sequencing. The specimen was peripheral blood mononuclear cells (PBMCs), collected when the disease was refractory, from a patient treated with antithyroid drugs. These receptors all come from a female donor with Graves disease.

This clonotype has a count of ten or more. The V gene is TRBV10-3, the J gene TRBJ1-2; D uncertain. The germline V gene has CDR1 ENHRY and CDR2 SYGVKD. Trimming pared 3 bases from V and 3 bases from J, leaving 5 bases between. The CDR3 loop spans 12 amino acids. CDR3 residues: CAISETDYGYTF. The CDR3 DNA reads TGTGCCATCAGTGAAACGGACTATGGCTACACCTTC.

In DNA form, the CDR3 reads TGCAGCGCTCTAGGTGGCAGGGGGCTCTCCTACGAGCAGTTCTTC. Its translation is CSALGGRGLSYEQFF. The chain has TRBV29-1 and TRBJ2-1; 8 nucleotides match TRBD1. This CDR3 comprises 15 residues. Trimming took 7 bases from V and 10 from J; bases not matched to a gene: 18. Germline CDR1 reads SQVTM; CDR2 reads ANQGSEA.

There are many counts of this clonotype. This chain links TRBV6-1 with TRBJ2-5; D not resolved. The V gene's germline CDR1 is MNHNS and CDR2 SASEGT. This CDR3 is 15 amino acids long. V dropped 8 bases and J dropped 5 bases, with 21 bases sitting between them. The CDR3 DNA reads TGTGCCAGCCTTAGATTTATCAGTATACGGGAGACCCAGTACTTC. Translated: CASLRFISIRETQYF.

The chain uses TRBV5-1 and TRBJ2-6; D is unclear. Looked up from germline, CDR1 is SGHRS and CDR2 is YFSETQ. V shed 2 bases and J shed 0 bases, with 12 bases lying between them. CDR3 size: 17 residues. Here the CDR3 DNA reads TGCGCCAGCAGCTTTAATACGATTAACTCTGGGGCCAACGTCCTGACTTTC. Protein sequence: CASSFNTINSGANVLTF.

The rearrangement links TRBV9 to TRBJ2-7, with 9 nucleotides matching TRBD1. The germline V gene has CDR1 SGDLS and CDR2 YYNGEE. CDR3 size: 15 residues. Trimming removed 0 bases from V and 5 bases from J; junction bases left unmatched: 6. The CDR3 loop is CASSVGAQGAHEQYF. CDR3 coding DNA: TGTGCCAGCAGCGTAGGAGCACAGGGGGCGCACGAGCAGTACTTC.

This clonotype was seen repeatedly, ten times or more. This sequence joins TRBV9 and TRBJ2-2, with no clear D. Germline V gives CDR1 SGDLS, CDR2 YYNGEE. V was pared by 4 bases and J by 1 base, with 14 bases between. The CDR3 sequence is 16 residues long. CDR3 sequence (DNA): TGTGCCAGCAGCCACCGCGATACCAGGAACACCGGGGAGCTGTTTTTT. Its protein is CASSHRDTRNTGELFF.

This clonotype was recorded at least ten times. The V gene is TRBV7-2, the J gene TRBJ1-1; D might be TRBD1 (6 bases). The CDR3 consists of 14 residues. CDR1 and CDR2 (germline): SGHTA, FQGNSA. V lost 5 bases to trimming and J lost 1 base, with 11 bases between them. CDR3 coding DNA: TGTGCCAGCAGCCCGGGACATTCGAACACTGAAGCTTTCTTT. Encoded protein: CASSPGHSNTEAFF.

This clonotype was picked up many times. The chain joins TRBV12-3 or TRBV12-4 to TRBJ2-4; no firm D call. V was pared by 6 bases and J by 8 bases, with 17 bases between. This CDR3 has 14 amino acids. In DNA, the CDR3 is TGTGCCAGCAGCTCCCCGGACGGTTTGGACATTCAGTACTTC. Its protein product is CASSSPDGLDIQYF.

This clonotype was observed a handful of times. The V call is TRBV3-1, the J call TRBJ2-2, with no clear D. Per germline, CDR1 LGHDT and CDR2 YNNKEL (reference sequence). This CDR3 comprises 12 residues. V was clipped by 1 base and J by 8 bases, with 5 bases between them. The CDR3 DNA reads TGTGCCAGCAGCCAAGCTCCTGGGGAGCTGTTTTTT. It specifies CASSQAPGELFF.

The chain couples TRBV2 to TRBJ1-1, with 10 nucleotides matching TRBD1. The CDR3 runs 15 residues. CDR1 is SNHLY and CDR2 is FYNNEI in the germline V gene. V was clipped by 6 bases and J by 1 base; unmatched bases: 5. The CDR3 is CASSRDRGPNTEAFF. CDR3 sequence (DNA): TGTGCCAGCAGCCGGGACAGGGGACCGAACACTGAAGCTTTCTTT.

V and J are TRBV20-1 and TRBJ2-1, with D perhaps matching TRBD2 (6 bases). From germline, CDR1 is DFQATT and CDR2 SNEGSKA (reference sequence). Trimming took off 6 bases at V and 6 bases at J, with 15 bases between the two ends. The CDR3 has 13 amino acids. This CDR3 is CSAPPSVTNEQFF. The CDR3, as DNA: TGCAGTGCCCCCCCTAGCGTGACCAATGAGCAGTTCTTC.

Notes on this clonotype: A read error is possible here, since a much larger clone lies one base away. The chain recombines TRBV7-2 with TRBJ1-1; D remains unclear. CDR1 and CDR2 from the germline V gene are SGHTA and FQGNSA. This CDR3 is built from 14 residues. The CDR3 loop is CASSSYTENTEASF. CDR3 nucleotide sequence: TGTGCCAGCAGCTCCTATACAGAGAACACTGAAGCTTCCTTT.

The chain employs TRBV19 and TRBJ2-2; D not resolved. The CDR3 runs to 16 residues. Germline CDR1 and CDR2: LNHDA and SQIVND (reference sequence). Trimming cost V 0 bases and J 5 bases, with 13 bases left between them. The CDR3 here is CASSIDPGRRTGELFF. DNA of the CDR3: TGTGCCAGTAGTATAGATCCGGGCAGGAGAACCGGGGAGCTGTTTTTT. The full variable domain, its missing parts supplied by reference TRBV19 and TRBJ2-2, is DGGITQSPKYLFRKEGQNVTLSCEQNLNHDAMYWYRQDPGQGLRLIYYSQIVNDFQKGDIAEGYSVSREKKESFPLTVTSAQKNPTAFYLCASSIDPGRRTGELFFGEGSRLTVL.

The sample holds many counts of this clonotype. V and J are TRBV6-1 and TRBJ2-2; 7 bases are a match to TRBD1. CDR3 length equals 15 residues. Germline V gene sequence: CDR1 MNHNS, CDR2 SASEGT. The V and J ends lost 7 bases and 10 bases, in that order; junction bases with no gene match: 15. The CDR3 DNA follows: TGTGCCAGCACCGACTCCGGGACAGCGCAGGTGGAGCTGTTTTTT. Translated: CASTDSGTAQVELFF.

The chain combines TRBV20-1 with TRBJ2-5; 13 nucleotides agree with TRBD2. The CDR3 is made up of 14 amino acids. CDR1 and CDR2 from the germline V gene are DFQATT and SNEGSKA (reference sequence). The ends lost 5 bases at V and 2 bases at J; junction bases unmatched: 2. CDR3: CSAGTSGAQETQYF. DNA for the CDR3: TGCAGTGCTGGGACTAGCGGGGCACAAGAGACCCAGTACTTC.

This clonotype was recorded many times. The V gene is TRBV2, the J gene TRBJ2-7, with D perhaps matching TRBD1 or TRBD2 (5 bases each). Germline CDR1 SNHLY, CDR2 FYNNEI. V gave up 5 bases and J gave up 3 bases, with 14 bases separating them. This CDR3 is built from 14 residues. CDR3 residues: CASSTVRGRYEQYF. In DNA, the CDR3 is TGTGCCAGCAGTACGGTCCGGGGCCGCTACGAGCAGTACTTC.

The rearrangement joins TRBV29-1 to TRBJ2-7, with 13 bases matching TRBD2. The CDR3 extends over 14 amino acids. J lost 9 bases, V lost 6 bases, and 11 bases had no gene match. Germline V gene data show CDR1 as SQVTM and CDR2 as ANQGSEA. As DNA, the CDR3 is TGCAGCGTCCCGGGGTCCTGGACTAGCGGGAGGCAGTACTTC. It yields the protein CSVPGSWTSGRQYF.

Ten or more counts support this clonotype. The chain is built from TRBV10-3 and TRBJ2-7; TRBD1 agrees at 11 bases. With 3 bases clipped from V and 2 bases from J, the junction kept 3 bases outside the gene matches. Germline V lookup: CDR1 ENHRY, CDR2 SYGVKD. The CDR3 loop spans 15 amino acids. In DNA, the CDR3 is TGTGCCATCAGTGACAGGGACAGGGGGACCTACGAGCAGTACTTC. Encoded protein: CAISDRDRGTYEQYF.